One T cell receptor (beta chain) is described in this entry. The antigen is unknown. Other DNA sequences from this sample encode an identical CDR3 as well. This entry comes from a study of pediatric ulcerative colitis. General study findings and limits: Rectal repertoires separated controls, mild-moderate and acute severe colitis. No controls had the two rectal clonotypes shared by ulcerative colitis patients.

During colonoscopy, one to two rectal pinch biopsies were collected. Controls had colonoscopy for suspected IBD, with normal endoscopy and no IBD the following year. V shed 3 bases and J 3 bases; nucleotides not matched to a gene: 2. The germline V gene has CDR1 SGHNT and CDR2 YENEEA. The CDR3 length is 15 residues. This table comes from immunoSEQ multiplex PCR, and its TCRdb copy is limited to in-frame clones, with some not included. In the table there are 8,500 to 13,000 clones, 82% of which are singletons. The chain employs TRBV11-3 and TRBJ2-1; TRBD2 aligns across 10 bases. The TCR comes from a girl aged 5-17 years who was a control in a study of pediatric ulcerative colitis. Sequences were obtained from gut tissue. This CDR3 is CASSLLAGGYNEQFF. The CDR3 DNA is TGTGCCAGCAGCTTGTTAGCGGGAGGCTACAATGAGCAGTTCTTC.